This T cell receptor (beta chain) was sequenced during a study of T cell responses to AZD1222 COVID-19 vaccine. The wider study: Second-dose recipients at about 4 or about 12 weeks were treated as one pooled group. Study outcomes and limitations: Two AZD1222 doses significantly raised spike-specific TCR breadth and depth over controls. Repertoire samples came only from after the peak T cell response.

The CDR3 is made up of 13 amino acids. With 7 bases removed from V and 5 bases from J, the gap between germline ends came to 14 bases. Germline V gene data show CDR1 as ENHRY and CDR2 as SYGVKD. Concerning this clone: Its antigen is unidentified.

The assay was immunoSEQ multiplex PCR, and TCRdb's table has in-frame clones only and misses some. The profile shows more than 95,000 clones, 89% of them singletons. This chain links TRBV10-3 with TRBJ2-5; weak D call: TRBD2 (6 bases). The source material was peripheral blood, sampled on day 0 of AZD1222 vaccination. The TCR was taken from an adult in good health. This chain's CDR3 is CAIMGVGLETQYF. The CDR3 DNA sequence: TGTGCCATCATGGGGGTGGGACTGGAGACCCAGTACTTC.